This T cell receptor (beta chain) was identified during a study of lymphopenia after photon versus proton radiotherapy. Whole-study findings and limits: After lymphocyte nadir, photon-treated repertoires showed oligoclonal expansion, especially CD8+ Temra.

The CDR3 is 14 amino acids. V trimming: 3 bases; J trimming: 3 bases; junction bases outside the gene matches: 5. Germline V gene data show CDR1 as SGHRS and CDR2 as YFSETQ. The table lists this clone with a few counts. As yet, its antigen is unknown. Assay used: immunoSEQ multiplex PCR; TCRdb lists only in-frame clones, some missing. The profile covers fewer than 20,000 clones, with 80% to 90% appearing a single time and 8% to 10% taken by the ten largest. The clonotype was recovered from an older man with pancreatic cancer. The V gene is TRBV5-1, the J gene TRBJ1-2; 7 bases fit TRBD1. The source was peripheral blood, collected from a patient treated with proton-based radiotherapy. Here the CDR3 reads CASSSPGQYYGYTF. Here the CDR3 DNA reads TGCGCCAGCAGCTCGCCGGGACAGTACTATGGCTACACCTTC.